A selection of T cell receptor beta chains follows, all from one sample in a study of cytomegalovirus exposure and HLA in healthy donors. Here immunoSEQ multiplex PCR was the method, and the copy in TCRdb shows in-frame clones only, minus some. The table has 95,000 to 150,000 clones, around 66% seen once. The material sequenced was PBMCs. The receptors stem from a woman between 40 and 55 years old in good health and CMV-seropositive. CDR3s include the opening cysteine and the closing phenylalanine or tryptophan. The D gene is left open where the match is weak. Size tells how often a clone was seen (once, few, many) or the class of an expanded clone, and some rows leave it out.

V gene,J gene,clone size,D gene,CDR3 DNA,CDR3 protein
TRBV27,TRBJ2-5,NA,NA,TGTGCCAGCAGTTTATACAGTCAAGAGACCCAGTACTTC,CASSLYSQETQYF
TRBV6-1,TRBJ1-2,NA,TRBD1,TGTGCCAGCAGTGAAGTGACAGGGATCAATGGCTACACCTTC,CASSEVTGINGYTF
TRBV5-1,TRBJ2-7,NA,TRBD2,TGCGCCAGCAGCTCCGCGGGGGATTTGCGTGAGCAGTACTTC,CASSSAGDLREQYF
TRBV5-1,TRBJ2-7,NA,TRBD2,TGCGCCAGCAGCAGAACTAGCGGACAAAGCTCCTACGAGCAGTACTTC,CASSRTSGQSSYEQYF
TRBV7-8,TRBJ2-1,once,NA,TGTGCCAGCAGCTTAGTGCGGCTAACCCCGGGCAATGAGCAGTTCTTC,CASSLVRLTPGNEQFF
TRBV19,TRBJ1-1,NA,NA,TGTGCCAGTATTGAATCTCCGCTTGGCTCCAACACTGAAGCTTTCTTT,CASIESPLGSNTEAFF
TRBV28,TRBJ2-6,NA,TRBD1,TGTGCCAGCAGTTTGAAGGGACAGGGGGCGATTAGCTCTGGGGCCAACGTCCTGACTTTC,CASSLKGQGAISSGANVLTF
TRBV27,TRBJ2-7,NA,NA,TGTGCCAGCAGTTTAGGAAGGGGCGCCAACGAGCAGTACTTC,CASSLGRGANEQYF
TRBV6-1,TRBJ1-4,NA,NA,TGTGCCAGCAGTGAAGCCAGCGTCGCAACTAATGAAAAACTGTTTTTT,CASSEASVATNEKLFF
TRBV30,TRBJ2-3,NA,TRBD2,TGTGCCTGGAGTGTTGGGACTAGCGGGGGGCTACGGGATACGCAGTATTTT,CAWSVGTSGGLRDTQYF
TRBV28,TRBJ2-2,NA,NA,TGTGCCAGCAGTTTGTCTGGCGGGGCCGACACCGGGGAGCTGTTTTTT,CASSLSGGADTGELFF
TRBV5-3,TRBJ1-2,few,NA,TGTGCCAGAAGCTTGTCGGAGACCTATGGCTACACCTTC,CARSLSETYGYTF
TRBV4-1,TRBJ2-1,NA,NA,TGCGCCAGCAGCCAAGGGGTAGCGGAGTCTCGGTACAATGAGCAGTTCTTC,CASSQGVAESRYNEQFF
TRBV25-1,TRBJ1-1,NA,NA,TGTGCCAGCAATCGGAACACTGAAGCTTTCTTT,CASNRNTEAFF
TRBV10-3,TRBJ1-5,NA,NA,TGTGCCATCAGTGGGTCGGGACAAGATTTCAATCAGCCCCAGCATTTT,CAISGSGQDFNQPQHF
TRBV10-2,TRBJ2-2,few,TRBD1,TGCGCCAGCAGTGTAGTTCGGCAGGGGGCTGGGGGGGAGCTGTTTTTT,CASSVVRQGAGGELFF
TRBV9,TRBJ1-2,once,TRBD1,TGTGCCAGCAGCGTATTTCGGACAGGCCCCTATGGCTACACCTTC,CASSVFRTGPYGYTF